This T cell receptor (beta chain) was identified during a study of blood T cell repertoires in COVID-19. At the level of the study: Samples of COVID-19 (acute and convalescent) were obtained from the United States, Italy and Spain. PBMCs, B-cell-depleted T cells, or T cells were the source of the cDNA or gDNA that made up the material.

CDR1 is SGHRS, CDR2 YFSETQ, per germline. V was cut by 3 bases and J by 0 bases, with 7 bases left in between. The CDR3 is made up of 15 amino acids. A single count supports this clone. Authors' data handling: Reference gene primer amplification gave nucleated cell count estimates. This table comes from immunoSEQ multiplex PCR, and its TCRdb copy is limited to in-frame clones, with some not included. The DNA was the basis for D and trimming; V, J and clone size are from that table. Here the sample spans about 160,000 clones, less than 85% being singletons. Seattle enrolled patients during active infection and tracked them longitudinally.

This rearrangement joins TRBV5-1 to TRBJ1-6, with D perhaps TRBD1 (5 bases). Sequencing was done on a sample of peripheral blood. This sequence originates from a woman in her sixties with COVID-19, enrolled during active disease. This chain's CDR3 is CASSSDTSYNSPLHF. CDR3 DNA sequence: TGCGCCAGCAGCTCGGACACCTCCTATAATTCACCCCTCCACTTT.